Presented here are 30 T cell receptor beta chains from one specimen sequenced in a study of monozygotic twins with cystic fibrosis. This table comes from immunoSEQ multiplex PCR, and its TCRdb copy is limited to in-frame clones, with some not included. The sample shows about 36,000 clones, roughly 84% of them seen only once. The sample taken for sequencing was blood. These receptors originate from a girl aged 2 to 9 with cystic fibrosis.

The count of this clone is one. The rearrangement uses TRBV9 and TRBJ1-4; 9 bases are a match to TRBD1. V lost 4 bases to trimming and J lost 8 bases; unmatched junction nucleotides: 9. CDR3 length: 15 residues. CDR1 and CDR2 from the germline V gene are SGDLS and YYNGEE. The CDR3 sequence is CASSPEDRGLEKLFF. Here the CDR3 DNA reads TGTGCCAGCAGCCCAGAAGACAGGGGGTTGGAAAAACTGTTTTTT.

The genes are TRBV11-2 and TRBJ2-2; a weak D match, TRBD1 (6 bases). With 2 bases removed from V and 3 bases from J, the gap between germline ends came to 7 bases. Germline CDR1 and CDR2: SGHAT and FQNNGV. The CDR3 length is 14 residues. For the CDR3, the DNA is TGTGCCAGCAGCTTACAGGGGTACACCGGGGAGCTGTTTTTT. It translates to CASSLQGYTGELFF.

The rearrangement uses TRBV19 and TRBJ2-1; tentatively, D is TRBD2 (5 bases). The CDR3 is 14 residues long. V lost 2 bases and J lost 10, with 15 bases in between. Germline V gene lookup returns CDR1 LNHDA and CDR2 SQIVND (reference sequence). The chain's CDR3 is CASSIITGVREQFF. CDR3 sequence (DNA): TGTGCCAGTAGTATAATCACCGGGGTTCGGGAGCAGTTCTTC.

The chain couples TRBV9 to TRBJ2-5; D call uncertain. Trimming removed 0 bases at V and 4 bases at J, with 10 bases between. This CDR3 spans 14 amino acids. Germline CDR1 is SGDLS and CDR2 is YYNGEE. CDR3: CASSVVGSSETQYF. DNA for the CDR3: TGTGCCAGCAGCGTAGTGGGTAGCTCAGAGACCCAGTACTTC.

The chain joins TRBV30 to TRBJ1-2; the D is unclear. CDR3 length equals 8 residues. Germline V lookup: CDR1 GTSNPN, CDR2 SVGIG (reference sequence). V lost 5 bases, J lost 8 bases, and 3 bases lay in between. CDR3 region: CAWGGYTF. CDR3 sequence (DNA): TGTGCCTGGGGGGGCTACACCTTC.

The chain has TRBV27 and TRBJ2-1; the match to TRBD1 covers 8 bases. J lost 4 bases, V lost 4 bases, and 6 bases had no gene match. In germline, CDR1 is MNHEY, CDR2 SMNVEV (reference sequence). The CDR3 runs to 15 residues. CDR3 coding DNA: TGTGCCAGCAGTTCCGTGACAGGGGAATACAATGAGCAGTTCTTC. Its translation is CASSSVTGEYNEQFF.

This chain connects TRBV5-1 to TRBJ2-5; D gene unclear. Looked up from germline, CDR1 is SGHRS and CDR2 is YFSETQ. V lost 2 bases to trimming and J lost 2 bases, with 4 bases between them. The CDR3 consists of 12 residues. This CDR3 is CASSFGQETQYF. Here the CDR3 DNA reads TGCGCCAGCAGCTTTGGACAAGAGACCCAGTACTTC.

This chain connects TRBV5-1 to TRBJ2-7, with 8 bases identical to TRBD1. With V trimmed by 4 bases and J by 7 bases, 10 bases remained unmatched. This CDR3 is 14 amino acids long. The germline V gene encodes CDR1 SGHRS and CDR2 YFSETQ. CDR3 region: CASSIFTGGEEQYF. Written as DNA, the CDR3 is TGCGCCAGCAGCATTTTCACAGGGGGTGAGGAGCAGTACTTC.

The rearrangement joins TRBV4-1 to TRBJ1-1; no clear D gene. Deletions cut 0 bases from V and 10 bases from J, with 12 bases between. The CDR3 sequence is 13 residues long. CDR1 and CDR2 from the germline V gene are MGHRA and YSYEKL. CDR3 DNA sequence: TGCGCCAGCAGCCAAGAGGGTTCGCGAAGAGCTTTCTTT. This codes for CASSQEGSRRAFF.

The table lists this clone with a few counts. This chain joins TRBV5-5 and TRBJ2-1; no firm D call. The CDR3 is 13 amino acids. From germline, CDR1 is SGHKS and CDR2 YYEKEE (reference sequence). V lost 0 bases to trimming and J lost 4 bases, with 5 bases between them. CDR3 region: CASSLDKYNEQFF. The CDR3 nucleotides read TGTGCCAGCAGCTTGGACAAATACAATGAGCAGTTCTTC.

The chain couples TRBV18 to TRBJ1-1; D is ambiguous. Trimming took 2 bases from V and 1 from J, leaving 8 bases between them. The CDR3 length is 14 residues. Per germline, CDR1 KGHSH and CDR2 LQKENI. CDR3 residues: CASSPSQTNTEAFF. The CDR3 region has the DNA TGTGCCAGCTCACCATCTCAGACGAACACTGAAGCTTTCTTT.

This rearrangement joins TRBV12-5 to TRBJ2-2, with TRBD1 identical over 9 bases. Germline CDR1 reads LGHNT; CDR2 reads FRNRAP. The CDR3 spans 19 residues. Trimming removed 1 base from V and 2 bases from J; junction bases left unmatched: 11. DNA for the CDR3: TGTGCTAGTGGTTTGGGACGAACCCGACAGGGGGGAAACACCGGGGAGCTGTTTTTT. Translation gives CASGLGRTRQGGNTGELFF.

This sequence joins TRBV7-2 and TRBJ2-3; D is perhaps TRBD2 (5 bases). The germline CDR1 and CDR2 sequences are SGHTA and FQGNSA. The CDR3 is 14 residues long. V gave up 4 bases and J gave up 5 bases, with 13 bases separating them. DNA of the CDR3: TGTGCCAGCAGCTCAGAGAGGGCGAGAGATACGCAGTATTTT. It is translated as CASSSERARDTQYF.

This chain connects TRBV15 to TRBJ2-2; D is possibly TRBD1 (6 bases). V gave up 2 bases and J gave up 5 bases, with 9 bases separating them. Germline CDR1 LNHNV, CDR2 YYDKDF (reference sequence). There are 14 residues in the CDR3. Here the CDR3 reads CATSRNTGTGELFF. The CDR3 DNA sequence: TGTGCCACCAGCAGAAACACAGGGACCGGGGAGCTGTTTTTT.

The chain carries TRBV4-2 and TRBJ2-1; possible D gene TRBD1, 7 bases. The V gene's germline CDR1 is LGHNA and CDR2 YNFKEQ. Trimming took 4 bases from V and 1 from J, leaving 11 bases between them. The CDR3 length is 15 residues. The CDR3 nucleotides read TGTGCCAGCAGCCGTCAGGGGGGTTCCTACAATGAGCAGTTCTTC. Encoded protein: CASSRQGGSYNEQFF.

CDR3 loop: CASSKRGNTDTQYF. DNA for the CDR3: TGTGCCAGCAGCAAGCGGGGAAACACAGATACGCAGTATTTT. The J gene is TRBJ2-3, the V gene TRBV7-2, with 7 nucleotides matching TRBD2. Germline CDR1 and CDR2: SGHTA and FQGNSA. CDR3 length equals 14 residues. After removal of 5 bases from V and 2 bases from J, the junction contained 4 bases not matched to a gene.

The chain recombines TRBV11-3 with TRBJ2-2; D perhaps matches TRBD2 (6 bases). Trimming stripped 6 bases from V and 2 bases from J, with 13 bases between. CDR1 is SGHNT, CDR2 YENEEA, per germline. CDR3 size: 15 residues. CDR3 DNA sequence: TGTGCCAGCAGTTCCATGCGGGGAAACACCGGGGAGCTGTTTTTT. This translates into CASSSMRGNTGELFF.

The V call is TRBV19, the J call TRBJ1-5, with no clear D. Per the germline V gene, CDR1 is LNHDA and CDR2 is SQIVND (reference sequence). Trimming removed 3 bases from V and 3 bases from J, with 18 bases in between. This CDR3 is built from 17 residues. The CDR3 nucleotides read TGTGCCAGTAGTATTGGTAGCGGGAGGGTGGCCAATCAGCCCCAGCATTTT. Encoded protein: CASSIGSGRVANQPQHF.

The chain has TRBV15 and TRBJ1-3; tentatively, D is TRBD1 (6 bases). Trimming left V 1 base short and J 0 bases short, with 19 bases between. This CDR3 has 19 residues. The germline gives CDR1 LNHNV, CDR2 YYDKDF (reference sequence). The DNA for the CDR3 is TGTGCCACCAGCAGAGGAAGGGGGTCGACAGGCCGCTCTGGAAACACCATATATTTT. Protein product: CATSRGRGSTGRSGNTIYF.

The chain links TRBV11-2 to TRBJ2-1, with TRBD1 as a possible D gene (6 bases). The CDR3 consists of 16 residues. The V and J ends lost 2 bases and 5 bases respectively, with 16 bases between them. CDR1 is SGHAT, CDR2 FQNNGV, per germline. CDR3: CASSLILSGVDNEQFF. CDR3 bases: TGTGCCAGCAGCTTAATTCTTTCAGGGGTGGACAATGAGCAGTTCTTC.

The rearrangement joins TRBV13 to TRBJ2-7; TRBD2 might be the D (5 bases). CDR1 is PRHDT and CDR2 is FYEKMQ in the germline V gene (reference sequence). V lost 3 bases, J lost 6 bases, and 9 bases lay in between. The CDR3 length is 12 residues. CDR3 sequence: CASSFSAGEQYF. In DNA, the CDR3 is TGTGCCAGCAGCTTTTCCGCGGGCGAGCAGTACTTC.

J is TRBJ1-6 and V is TRBV19; TRBD1 matches 8 bases. V trimming: 3 bases; J trimming: 10 bases; junction bases outside the gene matches: 11. Germline values: CDR1 LNHDA, CDR2 SQIVND (reference sequence). The CDR3 runs to 16 residues. CDR3 region: CASSMGAGGAGSPLHF. The DNA of the CDR3 is TGTGCCAGTAGTATGGGGGCAGGGGGCGCAGGATCACCCCTCCACTTT.

This clone came up once. The chain employs TRBV30 and TRBJ1-3; D unclear. This CDR3 has 15 amino acids. With 2 bases removed from V and 0 bases from J, the gap between germline ends came to 11 bases. The germline V gene encodes CDR1 GTSNPN and CDR2 SVGIG (reference sequence). CDR3 DNA: TGTGCCTGGAGTCGAGGAGAGAGCTCTGGAAACACCATATATTTT. As protein: CAWSRGESSGNTIYF.

The rearrangement joins TRBV29-1 to TRBJ2-3; tentative D call: TRBD2 (6 bases). There are 14 residues in the CDR3. Germline values: CDR1 SQVTM, CDR2 ANQGSEA. Trimming took 4 bases from V and 0 from J, leaving 11 bases between them. CDR3 in amino acids: CSVVVGGSTDTQYF. In DNA, the CDR3 is TGCAGCGTTGTTGTGGGGGGAAGCACAGATACGCAGTATTTT.

The CDR3 spells CASSQEGRVYGYTF. The CDR3 DNA is TGCGCCAGCAGCCAAGAGGGCAGGGTATATGGCTACACCTTC. The chain recombines TRBV4-1 with TRBJ1-2, with D maybe TRBD1 (5 bases). This CDR3 has 14 residues. V lost 0 bases and J lost 5, with 10 bases in between. Germline V lookup: CDR1 MGHRA, CDR2 YSYEKL.

The chain joins TRBV5-1 to TRBJ2-1; TRBD1 is a possible D gene (5 bases). This CDR3 is 17 amino acids long. V was trimmed by 4 bases and J by 0 bases, leaving 17 bases between them. Germline-derived CDR1 and CDR2 are SGHRS and YFSETQ. The DNA for the CDR3 is TGCGCCAGCAGCCCAGGGCAAGTCCCGAGCTCCTACAATGAGCAGTTCTTC. This gives the protein CASSPGQVPSSYNEQFF. Full variable domain (missing parts from reference TRBV5-1 and TRBJ2-1): KAGVTQTPRYLIKTRGQQVTLSCSPISGHRSVSWYQQTPGQGLQFLFEYFSETQRNKGNFPGRFSGRQFSNSRSEMNVSTLELGDSALYLCASSPGQVPSSYNEQFFGPGTRLTVL.

The chain is built from TRBV11-2 and TRBJ2-2, with D perhaps matching TRBD1 (5 bases). This CDR3 has 15 amino acids. V was shortened by 1 base and J by 5 bases, with 11 bases between the two germline ends. The germline V gene encodes CDR1 SGHAT and CDR2 FQNNGV. This chain's CDR3 is CASSLGIGETGELFF. CDR3 coding DNA: TGTGCCAGCAGCTTAGGGATAGGGGAAACCGGGGAGCTGTTTTTT.

The chain is built from TRBV4-1 and TRBJ2-7; D is undetermined. CDR1 MGHRA and CDR2 YSYEKL come from the germline V gene. V dropped 1 base and J dropped 1 base, with 5 bases sitting between them. The CDR3 has 13 residues. This chain's CDR3 is CASSQVQSYEQYF. CDR3 DNA: TGCGCCAGCAGCCAAGTACAGTCCTACGAGCAGTACTTC.

This clone was found once. The genes are TRBV7-9 and TRBJ1-1; D uncertain. Between the trimmed V and J ends, which lost 2 bases and 6 bases, there was a span of 7 bases. Germline V CDR1 and CDR2: SEHNR, FQNEAQ (reference sequence). The CDR3 is made up of 12 amino acids. In DNA form, the CDR3 reads TGTGCCAGCAGCTTAAGTAGCCCTGAAGCTTTCTTT. It codes for CASSLSSPEAFF.

This clone was observed a handful of times. The chain employs TRBV6-5 and TRBJ2-7, with 8 bases that match TRBD1. The CDR3 is 16 amino acids. Germline V gives CDR1 MNHEY, CDR2 SVGAGI. V dropped 0 bases and J dropped 7; count of bases not matched to a gene: 11. CDR3 sequence (DNA): TGTGCCAGCAGTTACTCCATCACCCAGGGGGCGAGTGAGCAGTACTTC. It translates to CASSYSITQGASEQYF.